This is a list of T cell receptor beta chains from one sample in a study of Ad26.COV2.S vaccination and SARS-CoV-2 variants. Clones were sequenced by immunoSEQ multiplex PCR, and TCRdb holds only the in-frame ones, with some missing. There are a few hundred thousand clones in the sample; 90% occur only once, and about 12% lies in the top ten. The source material was peripheral blood, sampled in a trial of Ad26.COV2.S vaccine versus placebo. The receptors shown here come from a person aged 18 to 65 who received the Ad26.COV2.S COVID-19 vaccine or a placebo. The CDR3 runs from the conserved cysteine through the conserved F or W. D genes are given only for firm matches. Size tells how often a clone was seen (once, few, many) or the class of an expanded clone, and some rows leave it out.

v_call	j_call	d_call	clone_size	cdr3_aa	cdr3_nt
TRBV29-1	TRBJ1-2	-	-	CSADGTYGYTF	TGCAGCGCAGACGGGACCTATGGCTACACCTTC
TRBV6-4	TRBJ2-1	-	-	CASSDGGDNSNEQFF	TGTGCCAGCAGTGACGGGGGGGACAATTCAAATGAGCAGTTCTTC
TRBV5-1	TRBJ1-2	-	-	CASSLGQNNYGYTF	TGCGCCAGCAGCTTGGGTCAGAATAACTATGGCTACACCTTC
TRBV19	TRBJ2-7	-	once	CASSRTASLNYEQYF	TGTGCCAGTAGTCGGACAGCCTCCCTAAACTACGAGCAGTACTTC
TRBV7-2	TRBJ2-7	-	-	CASSVFSSYEQYF	TGTGCCAGCAGCGTCTTCAGCTCCTACGAGCAGTACTTC
TRBV19	TRBJ1-3	-	-	CASSTMGLLSSGNTIYF	TGTGCCAGTAGCACGATGGGACTCCTGAGCTCTGGAAACACCATATATTTT
TRBV7-7	TRBJ2-7	-	-	CASSLGRGYEQYF	TGTGCTAGCAGCTTAGGCAGGGGCTACGAGCAGTACTTC
TRBV10-3	TRBJ2-5	-	-	CAISANMRVGETQYF	TGTGCCATCAGTGCCAACATGAGGGTGGGGGAGACCCAGTACTTC
TRBV15	TRBJ2-5	TRBD2	-	CATSGRSGPQETQYF	TGTGCCACCAGCGGGCGTAGCGGGCCACAAGAGACCCAGTACTTC
TRBV6-4	TRBJ2-1	TRBD2	-	CASTESGLAGGPGYNEQFF	TGTGCCAGCACCGAATCGGGGCTAGCGGGAGGGCCCGGGTACAATGAGCAGTTCTTC
TRBV30	TRBJ2-5	-	-	CAWTSLPTGTQYF	TGTGCCTGGACTTCACTGCCTACGGGGACCCAGTACTTC
TRBV30	TRBJ2-5	TRBD1	-	CAWSVGTHRGDQETQYF	TGTGCCTGGAGTGTCGGGACTCACAGGGGGGACCAAGAGACCCAGTACTTC
TRBV5-1	TRBJ1-4	-	-	CASSGGQTSVEKLFF	TGCGCCAGCAGCGGAGGACAGACCAGTGTTGAAAAACTGTTTTTT
TRBV6-5	TRBJ1-1	-	-	CASRPTRLMNTEAFF	TGTGCCAGCAGGCCCACTCGGCTCATGAACACTGAAGCTTTCTTT
TRBV5-1	TRBJ2-2	-	-	CASSLSWSGANTGELFF	TGCGCCAGCAGCTTGAGCTGGTCCGGAGCGAACACCGGGGAGCTGTTTTTT
TRBV19	TRBJ2-3	-	-	CASSLTTTDTQYF	TGTGCCAGTAGCCTGACTACCACAGATACGCAGTATTTT
TRBV3-1/TRBV3-2	TRBJ2-7	-	-	CASSAGTAYSYEQYF	TGTGCCAGCAGCGCCGGGACGGCTTACTCCTACGAGCAGTACTTC
TRBV4-3	TRBJ2-7	-	-	CASSQEGGTVYEQYF	TGCGCCAGCAGCCAAGAAGGTGGGACGGTCTACGAGCAGTACTTC
TRBV6-5	TRBJ2-2	-	-	CASSSPWGAGGELFF	TGTGCCAGCAGTTCCCCCTGGGGGGCGGGCGGGGAGCTGTTTTTT
TRBV6-1	TRBJ2-1	TRBD2	-	CASSEEGLAPYNEQFF	TGTGCCAGCAGTGAAGAGGGACTAGCGCCATACAATGAGCAGTTCTTC
TRBV20-1	TRBJ2-3	-	-	CSASSGSVPDTQYF	TGCAGTGCTAGTAGCGGCAGCGTTCCAGATACGCAGTATTTT
TRBV6-5	TRBJ2-7	TRBD2	-	CASSYAASGSFREQYF	TGTGCCAGCAGTTACGCCGCTAGCGGGAGCTTTCGCGAGCAGTACTTC
TRBV6-5	TRBJ2-1	-	-	CASSYGSAYNEQFF	TGTGCCAGCAGTTACGGCAGCGCCTACAATGAGCAGTTCTTC
TRBV30	TRBJ1-2	TRBD1	-	CAWIPGQGMLGGTF	TGTGCCTGGATCCCGGGACAGGGAATGCTGGGGGGCACCTTC
TRBV4-3	TRBJ2-5	-	-	CASSQVLGSRETQYF	TGCGCCAGCAGCCAAGTATTAGGTAGTAGGGAGACCCAGTACTTC
TRBV27	TRBJ1-5	-	-	CASSSAGLHQPQHF	TGTGCCAGCAGTTCTGCGGGACTCCATCAGCCCCAGCATTTT
TRBV5-6	TRBJ1-5	-	-	CASSSDGVAQHF	TGTGCCAGCAGCTCGGACGGTGTGGCCCAGCATTTT
TRBV5-1	TRBJ2-7	-	-	CASSYTRGVYEQYF	TGCGCCAGCAGCTATACTAGGGGTGTGTACGAGCAGTACTTC
TRBV30	TRBJ1-5	-	-	CAWSVSSNQPQHF	TGTGCCTGGAGTGTTAGTAGCAATCAGCCCCAGCATTTT
TRBV19	TRBJ2-2	-	-	CASSSTANTGELFF	TGTGCCAGTAGTAGCACGGCGAACACCGGGGAGCTGTTTTTT
TRBV2	TRBJ2-3	TRBD2	-	CASSVPGSGSADTQYF	TGTGCCAGCAGTGTTCCGGGGAGCGGGAGTGCAGATACGCAGTATTTT
TRBV5-1	TRBJ1-2	-	once	CASSLEANGGYTF	TGCGCCAGCAGCTTGGAAGCGAACGGAGGCTACACCTTC
TRBV23-1	TRBJ2-7	-	once	CASSQSQGKVDEQYF	TGCGCCAGCAGTCAATCTCAGGGGAAGGTCGACGAGCAGTACTTC
TRBV4-1	TRBJ2-1	TRBD2	-	CASSLPGLADNEQFF	TGCGCCAGCAGCCTGCCGGGACTAGCGGACAATGAGCAGTTCTTC
TRBV4-3	TRBJ2-1	-	once	CASSQDKGGVRFNEQFF	TGCGCCAGCAGCCAAGATAAGGGGGGAGTGAGGTTCAATGAGCAGTTCTTC
TRBV6-1	TRBJ1-3	-	-	CASSEGNENTIYF	TGTGCCAGCAGTGAAGGGAACGAAAACACCATATATTTT
TRBV6-2/TRBV6-3	TRBJ2-5	-	-	CASSHQGPQETQYF	TGTGCCAGCAGTCACCAGGGTCCGCAAGAGACCCAGTACTTC
TRBV25-1	TRBJ1-6	-	-	CASSDRTVSPLHF	TGTGCCAGCAGTGATCGCACAGTCTCACCCCTCCACTTT
TRBV29-1	TRBJ2-2	-	-	CSASATFGTGELFF	TGCAGCGCCTCGGCGACGTTCGGCACCGGGGAGCTGTTTTTT
TRBV15	TRBJ2-1	-	-	CATSRPITAGDYNEQFF	TGTGCCACCAGCAGACCTATTACGGCAGGGGATTACAATGAGCAGTTCTTC
TRBV9	TRBJ2-7	TRBD1	-	CASSVGTGPTYEQYF	TGTGCCAGCAGCGTAGGGACAGGTCCTACCTACGAGCAGTACTTC
TRBV11-3	TRBJ2-3	-	few	CASSFKGADTQYF	TGTGCCAGCAGCTTTAAGGGGGCAGATACGCAGTATTTT
TRBV6-4	TRBJ2-3	-	many	CASSEGSTDTQYF	TGTGCCAGCAGTGAGGGTAGCACAGATACGCAGTATTTT
TRBV3-1/TRBV3-2	TRBJ1-2	TRBD1	-	CASSPRTGVGNYGYTF	TGTGCCAGCAGCCCAAGGACAGGGGTGGGTAACTATGGCTACACCTTC
TRBV5-4	TRBJ2-7	TRBD2	-	CASSLGAGGEQYF	TGTGCCAGCAGCTTAGGCGCGGGAGGTGAGCAGTACTTC
TRBV19	TRBJ1-1	TRBD1	-	CASSIGQGNTEAFF	TGTGCCAGTAGTATTGGACAGGGGAACACTGAAGCTTTCTTT
TRBV7-9	TRBJ2-7	TRBD2	-	CASSNAGLAGYEQYF	TGTGCCAGCAGCAATGCAGGCCTAGCGGGATACGAGCAGTACTTC
TRBV6-2/TRBV6-3	TRBJ1-2	TRBD1	-	CASSYHRDRGNYGYTF	TGTGCCAGCAGTTACCACCGGGACAGGGGGAACTATGGCTACACCTTC
TRBV7-2	TRBJ1-3	-	few	CASSPTAGNTIYF	TGTGCCAGCAGCCCGACAGCTGGAAACACCATATATTTT
TRBV19	TRBJ2-7	-	-	CASSTGGAPYEQYF	TGTGCCAGTAGTACCGGAGGAGCGCCCTACGAGCAGTACTTC